These 30 T cell receptor beta chains were all obtained from the same sample, sequenced in a study of blood T cells in healthy people across ages. A J-beta primer mix and a sample-barcoded 5' primer were used in a second PCR of about 7 to 12 cycles. TCRdb used MiXCR to reprocess the 5' RACE reads, holding one entry per CDR3 protein. This table holds roughly 1.6 million distinct CDR3 sequences, about 32% found once. Sequencing was carried out using blood. The receptors derive from a woman under 40 in good health.

The J gene is TRBJ1-2, the V gene TRBV12-5; D unclear. Trimming removed 1 base from V and 7 bases from J, with 19 bases in between. Germline assignment: CDR1 LGHNT and CDR2 FRNRAP. The CDR3 covers 16 residues. In nucleotides, the CDR3 is TGTGCTAGTGGTTTGGGGGAGGAAGGTTCCGACTGTGGCTACACCTTC. Residues: CASGLGEEGSDCGYTF.

The chain carries TRBV20-1 and TRBJ1-1; the D gene is possibly TRBD1 (6 bases). Germline CDR1 reads DFQATT; CDR2 reads SNEGSKA (reference sequence). V was cut by 6 bases and J by 5 bases, with 16 bases left in between. The CDR3 extends over 13 amino acids. Here the CDR3 DNA reads TGCAGTGCGCACAATCAGGGGTTAACTGAAGCTTTCTTT. It is translated as CSAHNQGLTEAFF.

This clonotype was counted at least ten times. The rearrangement joins TRBV6-6 to TRBJ1-2, with D unclear. CDR1 is MNHNY and CDR2 is SVGAGI in the germline V gene (reference sequence). The CDR3 totals 12 residues. The V and J ends lost 6 bases and 4 bases respectively, with 9 bases between them. The CDR3 sequence is CASSIDSYGYTF. The CDR3 DNA is TGTGCCAGCAGCATCGATAGCTATGGCTACACCTTC.

As to this clonotype: Compared with germline, one end of the junction differs, possibly owing to a read error. The CDR3 spells CASSLVQGQQTQYF. Here the CDR3 DNA reads TGTGCCAGCAGCTTAGTGCAGGGCCAACAGACCCAGTACTTC. The chain links TRBV13 to TRBJ2-5, with a tentative D call TRBD1 (5 bases). The CDR3 extends over 14 amino acids. CDR1 is PRHDT, CDR2 FYEKMQ, per germline (reference sequence).

This clonotype has just a few counts. The chain combines TRBV27 with TRBJ1-6, with D possibly matching TRBD1 (6 bases). The CDR3 spans 15 residues. The V and J ends lost 3 bases and 11 bases respectively, with 17 bases between them. Germline V gene lookup returns CDR1 MNHEY and CDR2 SMNVEV (reference sequence). The CDR3 region is CASSLVGQSFTPLHF. The CDR3 bases are TGTGCCAGCAGTTTGGTAGGACAGTCCTTCACACCCCTCCACTTT.

A few counts support this clonotype. This chain links TRBV29-1 with TRBJ2-3; TRBD2 might be the D (5 bases). This CDR3 is built from 11 residues. Germline-derived CDR1 and CDR2 are SQVTM and ANQGSEA. Trimming took 7 bases from V and 4 from J, leaving 9 bases between them. The CDR3 bases are TGCAGCGCCATGAGGGCAGATACGCAGTATTTT. Protein: CSAMRADTQYF.

This clonotype was detected only a few times. The rearrangement links TRBV29-1 to TRBJ2-1, with 13 bases lining up with TRBD2. CDR1 and CDR2 from the germline V gene are SQVTM and ANQGSEA. The CDR3 spans 14 residues. Trimming took 4 bases from V and 5 from J; bases not matched to a gene: 2. The CDR3 DNA follows: TGCAGCGTTGGCGGGACTAGCGGGAACAATGAGCAGTTCTTC. Translating gives CSVGGTSGNNEQFF.

A few counts support this clonotype. The chain recombines TRBV29-1 with TRBJ2-3; D call uncertain. V gave up 6 bases and J gave up 2 bases, with 15 bases separating them. The germline V gene has CDR1 SQVTM and CDR2 ANQGSEA. CDR3 length: 14 amino acids. The DNA of the CDR3 is TGCAGCGTCAGGACGGATACACACACAGATACGCAGTATTTT. Its translation is CSVRTDTHTDTQYF.

The sample holds a few counts of this clonotype. This CDR3 is CAISEAFSGTTNTGELFF. The DNA of the CDR3 is TGTGCCATCAGTGAGGCATTCTCCGGGACTACGAACACCGGGGAGCTGTTTTTT. The gene calls are TRBV10-3 and TRBJ2-2; 7 positions agree with TRBD2. J gave up 0 bases and V 2 bases, and 9 bases lay outside the gene matches. The CDR3 consists of 18 residues. Germline assignment: CDR1 ENHRY and CDR2 SYGVKD.

The chain has TRBV7-2 and TRBJ1-1; D remains unclear. Germline V gene sequence: CDR1 SGHTA, CDR2 FQGNSA. The CDR3 has 14 amino acids. V lost 5 bases, J lost 1 base, and 11 bases lay in between. This CDR3 is CASSLATSNTEAFF. The CDR3 nucleotides read TGTGCCAGCAGCCTGGCAACATCGAACACTGAAGCTTTCTTT.

The rearrangement joins TRBV11-3 to TRBJ2-1, with 15 bases that match TRBD2. The CDR3 loop spans 16 amino acids. Trimming removed 5 bases from V and 11 bases from J; junction bases left unmatched: 10. The germline V gene encodes CDR1 SGHNT and CDR2 YENEEA. This CDR3 is CASSLGLAGGHEKQFF. CDR3 coding DNA: TGTGCCAGCAGCCTAGGACTAGCGGGGGGGCATGAGAAGCAGTTCTTC.

The rearrangement joins TRBV27 to TRBJ2-1; 8 positions match TRBD2. From germline, CDR1 is MNHEY and CDR2 SMNVEV (reference sequence). V shed 5 bases, J shed 3 bases, and the junction held 6 bases outside the gene matches. The CDR3 is 15 residues long. The CDR3 loop reads CASSSGRVGYNEQFF. CDR3 bases: TGTGCCAGCAGTAGCGGGAGAGTGGGCTACAATGAGCAGTTCTTC.

The chain couples TRBV18 to TRBJ1-2, with D perhaps TRBD1 (5 bases). Per the germline V gene, CDR1 is KGHSH and CDR2 is LQKENI. V lost 2 bases and J 1 base, leaving 11 bases between the germline ends. This CDR3 has 15 amino acids. As DNA, the CDR3 is TGTGCCAGCTCACCAGGGACGGGGAATAACTATGGCTACACCTTC. Protein product: CASSPGTGNNYGYTF.

This clonotype has more than one count but fewer than ten. This chain links TRBV7-3 with TRBJ2-3; 9 bases agree with TRBD2. This CDR3 has 15 amino acids. Germline V lookup: CDR1 SGHTA, CDR2 FQGTGA. V trimming: 5 bases; J trimming: 4 bases; junction bases outside the gene matches: 7. CDR3 loop: CASSQSGGIADTQYF. The CDR3 DNA follows: TGTGCCAGCAGCCAAAGCGGGGGGATCGCAGATACGCAGTATTTT.

This clonotype has more than one count but fewer than ten. The chain is built from TRBV12-5 and TRBJ2-1; D not resolved. CDR1 and CDR2 from the germline V gene are LGHNT and FRNRAP. V lost 0 bases and J lost 8, with 11 bases in between. This CDR3 spans 14 amino acids. CDR3 region: CASGLVRLGDEQFF. In DNA form, the CDR3 reads TGTGCTAGTGGTTTGGTACGTCTCGGCGATGAGCAGTTCTTC.

This clonotype was detected a few times. V usage is TRBV5-1 and J usage is TRBJ2-1, with TRBD2 matching 12 bases. J gave up 3 bases and V 2 bases, and 6 bases lay outside the gene matches. This CDR3 spans 17 amino acids. Germline CDR1 reads SGHRS; CDR2 reads YFSETQ. In DNA, the CDR3 is TGCGCCAGCAGCTTTTCTAGCGGGGGGGCCCTCTACAATGAGCAGTTCTTC. This gives the protein CASSFSSGGALYNEQFF.

This chain connects TRBV7-9 to TRBJ2-5, with a possible D match to TRBD2 (5 bases). The CDR3 is made up of 18 amino acids. Germline CDR1 reads SEHNR; CDR2 reads FQNEAQ (reference sequence). Trimming took 0 bases from V and 1 from J, leaving 18 bases between them. The chain's CDR3 is CASSLARILPAVQETQYF. CDR3 DNA: TGTGCCAGCAGCTTAGCGCGCATCCTTCCAGCGGTCCAAGAGACCCAGTACTTC.

The chain has TRBV29-1 and TRBJ2-2; D is perhaps TRBD1 (6 bases). The CDR3 spans 13 residues. Trimming took 5 bases from V and 4 from J, leaving 11 bases between them. Germline V CDR1 and CDR2: SQVTM, ANQGSEA. The CDR3 reads CSVQGPVTGELFF. CDR3 nucleotide sequence: TGCAGCGTTCAGGGGCCGGTCACCGGGGAGCTGTTTTTT.

The chain has TRBV15 and TRBJ1-2, with D uncertain. CDR1 and CDR2 (germline): LNHNV, YYDKDF (reference sequence). The V gene lost 0 bases and the J gene lost 5 bases, with 4 bases spanning the gap. This CDR3 is built from 12 residues. The CDR3 coding sequence is TGTGCCACCAGCAGAGACCCGTATGGCTACACCTTC. Encoded protein: CATSRDPYGYTF.

The CDR3 region is CASSLHPGAITGVNGELFF. CDR3 sequence (DNA): TGTGCCAGCAGCTTACATCCGGGAGCAATAACGGGGGTAAACGGGGAGCTGTTTTTT. This chain uses TRBV5-5 with TRBJ2-2, with D possibly TRBD2 on 6 matching bases. This CDR3 spans 19 amino acids. In germline, CDR1 is SGHKS, CDR2 YYEKEE (reference sequence). V lost 2 bases and J lost 7, with 27 bases in between.

There are a few counts of this clonotype. The J gene is TRBJ2-7, the V gene TRBV6-1; 8 nucleotides align to TRBD2. V lost 2 bases, J lost 2 bases, and 5 bases stayed unmatched. CDR1 is MNHNS, CDR2 SASEGT, per germline. This CDR3 has 15 amino acids. The CDR3 sequence: CASSELRGATYEQYF. The CDR3 coding sequence is TGTGCCAGCAGTGAACTGCGGGGGGCGACCTACGAGCAGTACTTC.

This clonotype was counted a few times. The chain recombines TRBV5-1 with TRBJ2-3, with 9 positions matching TRBD2. This CDR3 spans 15 amino acids. Germline V CDR1 and CDR2: SGHRS, YFSETQ. V lost 0 bases and J lost 5; bases outside the gene matches: 4. The CDR3 protein is CASSLGKAGGDTQYF. Written as DNA, the CDR3 is TGCGCCAGCAGCTTGGGAAAAGCGGGGGGAGATACGCAGTATTTT.

This chain joins TRBV28 and TRBJ2-1, with 11 bases fitting TRBD2. Germline CDR1 and CDR2: MDHEN and SYDVKM. The length of the CDR3 is 20 residues. The junction had 16 bases not matched to a gene; V was cut back by 6 bases and J by 0 bases. This CDR3 reads CASSPTLTGLAVSSYNEQFF. The CDR3 DNA sequence: TGTGCCAGCAGCCCCACCCTTACGGGACTAGCGGTTAGCTCCTACAATGAGCAGTTCTTC.

The chain links TRBV15 to TRBJ2-7; 8 bases match TRBD1. The CDR3 is 15 residues long. CDR1 LNHNV and CDR2 YYDKDF come from the germline V gene (reference sequence). V was pared by 1 base and J by 1 base, with 3 bases of the junction left unmatched. CDR3 nucleotides: TGTGCCACCAGCAGAGGGCGGACAGGGTCCTACGAGCAGTACTTC. It is translated as CATSRGRTGSYEQYF.

This clonotype has a count of ten or more. This sequence joins TRBV3-1 and TRBJ2-7; 7 positions agree with TRBD1. There are 12 residues in the CDR3. The V segment lost 5 bases and the J segment 10 bases; nucleotides outside the gene matches: 8. Germline loops: CDR1 LGHDT, CDR2 YNNKEL (reference sequence). CDR3 nucleotide sequence: TGTGCCAGCAGCGGTGACAGGGAGAGACAGTACTTC. Translating it yields CASSGDRERQYF.

This clonotype came up a few times. The CDR3 reads CSARTGGNEKLFF. The CDR3 DNA is TGCAGTGCAAGGACAGGCGGAAATGAAAAACTGTTTTTT. This sequence joins TRBV20-1 and TRBJ1-4; TRBD1 aligns across 7 bases. Germline CDR1 DFQATT, CDR2 SNEGSKA (reference sequence). The CDR3 has 13 residues. V shed 6 bases and J 5 bases; nucleotides not matched to a gene: 6.

This clonotype was recorded many times. DNA for the CDR3: TGTGCCAGCAGCTTGGCCTCATCGGATACGCAGTATTTT. Encoded protein: CASSLASSDTQYF. The chain employs TRBV5-6 and TRBJ2-3; D is undetermined. CDR1 and CDR2 from the germline V gene are SGHDT and YYEEEE. Trimming stripped 0 bases from V and 6 bases from J, with 8 bases between. The CDR3 totals 13 residues.

About this clonotype itself: Being one base from a much bigger clone, this may be a read error. The J gene is TRBJ2-5, the V gene TRBV7-2, with 13 bases fitting TRBD2. Judging by the DNA end, TRBJ2-1 fits better; the J call may be wrong. The germline V gene has CDR1 SGHTA and CDR2 FQGNSA. CDR3 length: 16 amino acids. Here the CDR3 reads CASSPRLAGGQETQFF. In DNA, the CDR3 is TGTGCCAGCAGCCCCCGACTAGCGGGGGGCCAAGAGACCCAGTTCTTC.

This clonotype was detected only a few times. This rearrangement joins TRBV20-1 to TRBJ2-1; D not resolved. This CDR3 is 14 amino acids long. Germline CDR1 and CDR2: DFQATT and SNEGSKA (reference sequence). The V end was cut by 2 bases, the J end by 1 base, with 9 bases between. Written as DNA, the CDR3 is TGCAGTGCTAGATCCCCATGGTCCTACAATGAGCAGTTCTTC. It translates to CSARSPWSYNEQFF.

This sequence joins TRBV7-2 and TRBJ2-3; 13 nucleotides agree with TRBD2. Germline CDR1 reads SGHTA; CDR2 reads FQGNSA. The trim removed 5 bases at V and 5 bases at J, leaving 7 bases unmatched. The CDR3 runs 16 residues. For the CDR3, the DNA is TGTGCCAGCAGCCCTAAACTAGCGGGAGGGTTAGATACGCAGTATTTT. It translates to CASSPKLAGGLDTQYF. The complete variable domain, with remaining parts taken from reference TRBV7-2 and TRBJ2-3, reads GAGVSQSPSNKVTEKGKDVELRCDPISGHTALYWYRQSLGQGLEFLIYFQGNSAPDKSGLPSDRFSAERTGGSVSTLTIQRTQQEDSAVYLCASSPKLAGGLDTQYFGPGTRLTVL.